This T cell receptor (beta chain) derives from a study of T cell repertoires in cytomegalovirus infection. Study details: Public TCR beta signatures indicated both CMV infection and matching HLA type.

Study-level results: In two of eight donors, the top clonotype was HLA-C-restricted CMV-specific. Carriers of CMV plus the relevant HLA were identified by cumulative public TCR beta family frequency.

Each CDR3 protein is one row after TCRdb ran MiXCR on the reads. The sample consists of more than 650,000 distinct CDR3 sequences, approximately 34% of them appearing once. The germline V gene has CDR1 LGHNA and CDR2 YSLEER. Trimming took off 1 base at V and 6 bases at J, with 7 bases between the two ends. This CDR3 region has 13 residues. This clonotype was counted between two and nine times. Its antigen is unidentified. This clonotype originated in a human donor in good health (CMV status not recorded). Some clones in this sample may be carry-over from other donors' samples. The chain combines TRBV4-3 with TRBJ1-5; D call uncertain. Sequenced sample: PBMCs. CDR3 sequence (DNA): TGCGCCAGCAGCCAAGCGAAGGGTCAGCCCCAGCATTTT. It is translated as CASSQAKGQPQHF.